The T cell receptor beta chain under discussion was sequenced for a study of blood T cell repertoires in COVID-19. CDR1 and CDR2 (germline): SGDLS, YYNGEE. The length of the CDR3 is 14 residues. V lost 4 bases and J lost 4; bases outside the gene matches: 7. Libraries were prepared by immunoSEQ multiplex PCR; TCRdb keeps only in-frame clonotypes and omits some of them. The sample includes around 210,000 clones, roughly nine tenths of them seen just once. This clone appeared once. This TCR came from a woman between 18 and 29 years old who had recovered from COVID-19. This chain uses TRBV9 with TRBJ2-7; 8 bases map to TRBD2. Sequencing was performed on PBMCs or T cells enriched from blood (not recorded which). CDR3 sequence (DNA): TGTGCCAGCAGCACTAGCAGCGGGGGATACGAGCAGTACTTC. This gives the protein CASSTSSGGYEQYF.